The sequence of this T cell receptor (beta chain) was determined in a study of shared clonotypes between healthy human individuals. Study-wide context: The cohort comprised two women and a few men. Their ages spanned 18 to 49 years.

From germline, CDR1 is SGDLS and CDR2 YYNGEE. This CDR3 comprises 13 residues. This table comes from immunoSEQ multiplex PCR, and its TCRdb copy is limited to in-frame clones, with some not included. The sample lists about 1.4 million clones; approximately 97% were seen once. Remarks on this clone: Its antigen is unidentified. One end of the junction is discordant with germline, which a read error may explain.

Study-wide points: The researchers took only blood, and tissue repertoires probably look different.

The rearrangement joins TRBV9 to TRBJ2-2; no firm D call. This clonotype was sampled from a man aged 25 to 40 in good health. Source material: naive CD4+ T cells sorted from blood. Subset noted: CD45RA+ positively selected. CDR3: CVSSVGSSGELFF. DNA for the CDR3: TGTGTCAGCAGCGTAGGAAGTTCTGGGGAGCTGTTTTTT. The full variable domain, with the rest looked up from reference TRBV9 and TRBJ2-2, is DSGVTQTPKHLITATGQRVTLRCSPRSGDLSVYWYQQSLDQGLQFLIQYYNGEERAKGNILERFSAQQFPDLHSELNLSSLELGDSALYFCVSSVGSSGELFFGEGSRLTVL.